One and the same sample provided the 31 T cell receptor beta chains below, sequenced in a study of T cells in tuberculosis. Some clones are missing from TCRdb's copy, which holds only in-frame ones; the method was immunoSEQ multiplex PCR. The table shows 25,000 to 35,000 clones, with about 91% occurring only once. The time point: new active TB diagnosis, blood taken before or within 7 days of starting treatment. Material: PBMCs, obtained at tuberculosis diagnosis. These receptor sequences come from an adult with tuberculosis.

The chain recombines TRBV6-4 with TRBJ1-1; TRBD1 matches at 7 bases. From germline, CDR1 is MRHNA and CDR2 SNTAGT. Trimming at V came to 8 bases and at J to 1 base, leaving 4 bases not matched to a gene. The CDR3 has 13 amino acids. The CDR3: CASRQGGNTEAFF. In nucleotides, the CDR3 is TGTGCCAGCCGGCAGGGGGGGAACACTGAAGCTTTCTTT.

The gene calls are TRBV4-1 and TRBJ2-2, with a tentative D call TRBD2 (6 bases). V lost 3 bases to trimming and J lost 7 bases, with 24 bases between them. Germline V gives CDR1 MGHRA, CDR2 YSYEKL. This CDR3 is 18 amino acids long. The CDR3 sequence is CASSQRAIDGRGIGELFF. CDR3 coding DNA: TGCGCCAGCAGCCAGAGGGCGATAGACGGGAGAGGGATCGGGGAGCTGTTTTTT.

This chain joins TRBV19 and TRBJ1-1, with D maybe TRBD1 (6 bases). In germline, CDR1 is LNHDA, CDR2 SQIVND (reference sequence). The CDR3 is made up of 15 amino acids. The V and J ends lost 4 bases and 1 base respectively, with 13 bases between them. The DNA for the CDR3 is TGTGCCAGTAGTAGAAGGACAGAGCAGAACACTGAAGCTTTCTTT. Translating gives CASSRRTEQNTEAFF.

This clone was counted once. V gene TRBV9 combines with J gene TRBJ2-7; TRBD2 matches 7 bases. Germline V CDR1 and CDR2: SGDLS, YYNGEE. V dropped 3 bases and J dropped 6; count of bases not matched to a gene: 12. The CDR3 spans 15 residues. The CDR3 DNA reads TGTGCCAGCAGCGCCCAAGCGGGGCGGGGAGCCGAGCAGTACTTC. Its translation is CASSAQAGRGAEQYF.

This clone was recorded a few times. This chain uses TRBV2 with TRBJ2-1, with 13 nucleotides matching TRBD2. CDR3 length equals 14 residues. Germline V gene data show CDR1 as SNHLY and CDR2 as FYNNEI. The V and J ends lost 6 bases and 9 bases, in that order; junction bases with no gene match: 5. The CDR3 coding sequence is TGTGCCAGCAGAACAGGGACTAGCGGGATTGAGCAGTTCTTC. This encodes CASRTGTSGIEQFF.

The chain links TRBV5-6 to TRBJ1-4; TRBD1 aligns across 8 bases. Trimming took 0 bases from V and 6 from J; bases not matched to a gene: 4. Germline loops: CDR1 SGHDT, CDR2 YYEEEE. This CDR3 contains 15 residues. The CDR3 coding sequence is TGTGCCAGCAGCTTGGGTTGGACAGGGCATGAAAAACTGTTTTTT. Protein product: CASSLGWTGHEKLFF.

V gene TRBV5-6 combines with J gene TRBJ1-4; D is possibly TRBD1 (5 bases). Germline-derived CDR1 and CDR2 are SGHDT and YYEEEE. This CDR3 has 17 residues. V was clipped by 1 base and J by 8 bases, with 21 bases between them. CDR3 region: CASSLSGRSQEGEKLFF. The CDR3, as DNA: TGTGCCAGCAGCTTGTCGGGGCGGAGTCAGGAGGGCGAAAAACTGTTTTTT.

The chain carries TRBV30 and TRBJ2-7; 9 positions agree with TRBD1. Trimming took 3 bases from V and 0 from J; bases not matched to a gene: 3. Germline V gene lookup returns CDR1 GTSNPN and CDR2 SVGIG (reference sequence). The CDR3 consists of 14 residues. For the CDR3, the DNA is TGTGCCTGGAGGAACAGGGGGCGCTCCTACGAGCAGTACTTC. It yields the protein CAWRNRGRSYEQYF.

The V call is TRBV12-5, the J call TRBJ2-7, with TRBD2 matching over 14 bases. Trimming at V came to 2 bases and at J to 7 bases, leaving 13 bases not matched to a gene. This CDR3 region has 18 residues. Germline lookup yields CDR1 LGHNT and CDR2 FRNRAP. CDR3 in amino acids: CASGLRLLGTSGSGEQYF. CDR3 nucleotides: TGTGCTAGTGGTTTGCGCCTCCTAGGGACTAGCGGGAGTGGGGAGCAGTACTTC.

This clone came up once. The chain is built from TRBV7-9 and TRBJ2-2; 8 positions agree with TRBD2. Germline trimming cut 2 bases from V and 4 bases from J; bases unmatched to any gene: 6. Germline V gene data show CDR1 as SEHNR and CDR2 as FQNEAQ (reference sequence). The CDR3 length is 16 residues. The CDR3 spells CASSLRRGVLTGELFF. The DNA for the CDR3 is TGTGCCAGCAGCTTAAGGCGGGGGGTCCTCACCGGGGAGCTGTTTTTT.

In DNA, the CDR3 is TGCGCCAGCAGCAGGGACAAGTGGGGCCAAGAGACCCAGTACTTC. Its translation: CASSRDKWGQETQYF. The V gene is TRBV4-1, the J gene TRBJ2-5, with D perhaps matching TRBD1 (6 bases). Trimming removed 5 bases at V and 1 base at J, with 14 bases between. The CDR3 extends over 15 amino acids. Germline V gene data show CDR1 as MGHRA and CDR2 as YSYEKL.

This clone was seen a single time. V is TRBV5-6 and J is TRBJ2-2, with D possibly TRBD1 on 6 matching bases. Per the germline V gene, CDR1 is SGHDT and CDR2 is YYEEEE. V was clipped by 5 bases and J by 7 bases, with 9 bases between them. This CDR3 region has 12 residues. CDR3 loop: CASSPDSGELFF. DNA of the CDR3: TGTGCCAGCAGTCCGGACAGCGGGGAGCTGTTTTTT.

V and J are TRBV28 and TRBJ1-3; D gene ambiguous. V gave up 3 bases and J gave up 0 bases, with 6 bases separating them. The CDR3 length is 14 residues. Germline CDR1 is MDHEN and CDR2 is SYDVKM. CDR3 loop: CASSFTDSGNTIYF. The CDR3 nucleotides read TGTGCCAGCAGTTTCACAGACTCTGGAAACACCATATATTTT.

The genes are TRBV30 and TRBJ2-2; unclear D gene. Per germline, CDR1 GTSNPN and CDR2 SVGIG (reference sequence). CDR3 length: 14 residues. V lost 0 bases, J lost 4 bases, and 9 bases lay in between. The DNA for the CDR3 is TGTGCCTGGAGTGTACTTGCCCTCACCGGGGAGCTGTTTTTT. Protein product: CAWSVLALTGELFF.

The chain uses TRBV10-2 and TRBJ1-5; 9 bases are shared with TRBD1. This CDR3 is built from 17 residues. The V and J ends lost 5 bases and 2 bases, in that order; junction bases with no gene match: 10. CDR1 WSHSY and CDR2 SAAADI come from the germline V gene. The CDR3 DNA reads TGCGCCAGCAGTAGGGACAGGGTTGGCGGGGGCAATCAGCCCCAGCATTTT. Amino acid sequence: CASSRDRVGGGNQPQHF.

This clone was counted once. The chain joins TRBV28 to TRBJ1-4, with D possibly being TRBD1 (5 bases). The CDR3 covers 16 residues. Trimming pared 7 bases from V and 6 bases from J, leaving 21 bases between. The germline V gene encodes CDR1 MDHEN and CDR2 SYDVKM. The CDR3 protein is CASNLVGGEVDEKLFF. DNA for the CDR3: TGTGCCAGCAACCTCGTGGGAGGGGAGGTTGATGAAAAACTGTTTTTT.

The chain links TRBV5-1 to TRBJ1-1, with 9 bases identical to TRBD1. From germline, CDR1 is SGHRS and CDR2 YFSETQ. CDR3 length equals 14 residues. V shed 4 bases, J shed 4 bases, and the junction held 5 bases outside the gene matches. The chain's CDR3 is CASSNGQGLTEAFF. CDR3 bases: TGCGCCAGCAGCAACGGACAGGGGCTCACTGAAGCTTTCTTT.

This chain joins TRBV2 and TRBJ1-5; D is undetermined. The CDR3 is made up of 15 amino acids. V lost 6 bases, J lost 5 bases, and 17 bases lay in between. The V gene's germline CDR1 is SNHLY and CDR2 FYNNEI. In DNA, the CDR3 is TGTGCCAGCAGCGAGGGTAGGGCTGGTGATCAGCCCCAGCATTTT. Its translation: CASSEGRAGDQPQHF. The entire variable domain, with the rest obtained from reference TRBV2 and TRBJ1-5, is as follows: EPEVTQTPSHQVTQMGQEVILRCVPISNHLYFYWYRQILGQKVEFLVSFYNNEISEKSEIFDDQFSVERPDGSNFTLKIRSTKLEDSAMYFCASSEGRAGDQPQHFGDGTRLSIL.

The chain is built from TRBV2 and TRBJ2-5; D possibly corresponds to TRBD2 (5 bases). CDR3 length: 15 amino acids. From germline, CDR1 is SNHLY and CDR2 FYNNEI. V lost 4 bases and J 2 bases, leaving 14 bases between the germline ends. The CDR3 here is CASSVPGIGQETQYF. The CDR3 nucleotides are TGTGCCAGCAGTGTCCCCGGGATCGGTCAAGAGACCCAGTACTTC.

The V gene is TRBV12-5, the J gene TRBJ1-1; TRBD1 is a possible D gene (5 bases). The V end was cut by 0 bases, the J end by 1 base, with 12 bases between. The CDR3 extends over 16 amino acids. Germline CDR1 LGHNT, CDR2 FRNRAP. The CDR3 loop is CASGLVPGGGNTEAFF. CDR3 DNA: TGTGCTAGTGGTTTGGTACCCGGGGGGGGGAACACTGAAGCTTTCTTT.

The chain combines TRBV6-5 with TRBJ2-7, with 8 bases matching TRBD1. The trim removed 7 bases at V and 3 bases at J, leaving 8 bases unmatched. Germline values: CDR1 MNHEY, CDR2 SVGAGI. The CDR3 has 14 residues. The CDR3 DNA reads as TGTGCCAGCAAAGAGGCAGGGGGCTTCTACGAGCAGTACTTC. Encoded protein: CASKEAGGFYEQYF.

The chain links TRBV9 to TRBJ1-2, with 9 bases fitting TRBD1. Germline V lookup: CDR1 SGDLS, CDR2 YYNGEE. J gave up 7 bases and V 4 bases, and 5 bases lay outside the gene matches. This CDR3 comprises 13 residues. CDR3 sequence reads: CASSPGQGTGYTF. CDR3 bases: TGTGCCAGCAGCCCCGGACAGGGGACTGGCTACACCTTC.

CDR3 coding DNA: TGTGCCAGCTCACCAGGGAGCGGGACATACGAGCAGTACTTC. Translated: CASSPGSGTYEQYF. The rearrangement links TRBV18 to TRBJ2-7, with D perhaps TRBD2 (7 bases). This CDR3 is built from 14 residues. The germline CDR1 and CDR2 sequences are KGHSH and LQKENI. V shed 2 bases and J shed 4 bases, with 12 bases lying between them.

The J gene is TRBJ2-3, the V gene TRBV7-9, with 14 positions matching TRBD2. The V and J ends lost 4 bases and 10 bases, in that order; junction bases with no gene match: 10. Germline V gene data show CDR1 as SEHNR and CDR2 as FQNEAQ (reference sequence). CDR3 length: 16 residues. The CDR3 sequence: CASSSRLAGGLHPQYF. The CDR3 DNA follows: TGTGCCAGCAGCTCCAGACTAGCGGGAGGGCTTCATCCGCAGTATTTT.

This clone occurred once. This chain links TRBV4-2 with TRBJ2-1; 7 bases fit TRBD1. The germline V gene encodes CDR1 LGHNA and CDR2 YNFKEQ. J lost 6 bases, V lost 5 bases, and 4 bases had no gene match. The CDR3 spans 13 residues. CDR3 DNA: TGTGCCAGCAGCTCACAGGGGCGCAATGAGCAGTTCTTC. It is translated as CASSSQGRNEQFF.

The chain joins TRBV7-3 to TRBJ2-7; 9 bases agree with TRBD1. With 6 bases clipped from V and 5 bases from J, the junction kept 2 bases outside the gene matches. The length of the CDR3 is 12 residues. Germline V CDR1 and CDR2: SGHTA, FQGTGA. The CDR3 sequence: CASSRDRDEQYF. CDR3 sequence (DNA): TGTGCCAGCAGTCGGGACAGGGACGAGCAGTACTTC.

The chain couples TRBV4-1 to TRBJ2-7; the D gene is possibly TRBD2 (5 bases). In germline, CDR1 is MGHRA, CDR2 YSYEKL. The CDR3 sequence is 15 residues long. The V end lost 4 bases, the J end lost 3 bases, and 16 bases lay between the germline ends. CDR3 DNA sequence: TGCGCCAGCAGCCCTAGCCGGGGTATGGGCTACGAGCAGTACTTC. It is translated as CASSPSRGMGYEQYF.

The rearrangement links TRBV6-5 to TRBJ2-3, with 11 bases lining up with TRBD2. The junction had 7 bases not matched to a gene; V was cut back by 2 bases and J by 6 bases. This CDR3 is 16 amino acids long. Germline V gene data show CDR1 as MNHEY and CDR2 as SVGAGI. In nucleotides, the CDR3 is TGTGCCAGCAGTTACACCACTAGCGGGAGCGCCGATACGCAGTATTTT. It codes for CASSYTTSGSADTQYF.

The gene calls are TRBV7-8 and TRBJ2-5; a weak D match, TRBD2 (5 bases). Trimming removed 4 bases from V and 1 base from J, with 10 bases in between. CDR1 SGHVS and CDR2 FQNEAQ come from the germline V gene. The CDR3 runs 14 residues. The CDR3 DNA follows: TGTGCCAGCAGCTACGGCGGGTCCCAAGAGACCCAGTACTTC. This gives the protein CASSYGGSQETQYF. Full variable domain (missing parts from reference TRBV7-8 and TRBJ2-5): GAGVSQSPRYKVAKRGQDVALRCDPISGHVSLFWYQQALGQGPEFLTYFQNEAQLDKSGLPSDRFFAERPEGSVSTLKIQRTQQEDSAVYLCASSYGGSQETQYFGPGTRLLVL.

The J gene is TRBJ2-3, the V gene TRBV11-2; 12 bases match TRBD2. The CDR3 sequence is 18 residues long. The V gene end was trimmed by 2 bases and the J gene end by 0 bases; junction bases not matched to a gene: 6. The germline gives CDR1 SGHAT, CDR2 FQNNGV. This CDR3 is CASSLLAGGFASTDTQYF. The CDR3 region has the DNA TGTGCCAGCAGCTTACTAGCGGGGGGGTTCGCTAGCACAGATACGCAGTATTTT.

The V call is TRBV6-6, the J call TRBJ1-2; D not resolved. Germline CDR1 reads MNHNY; CDR2 reads SVGAGI (reference sequence). The ends were cut back, 2 bases at V and 4 bases at J, with 17 bases in the middle. There are 16 residues in the CDR3. This CDR3 reads CASSYEAGWGSYGYTF. CDR3 in DNA: TGTGCCAGCAGTTACGAAGCGGGGTGGGGTAGCTATGGCTACACCTTC.